The 5 T cell receptor beta chains below were found in one sample sequenced in a study of blood T cell repertoires in COVID-19. The table came from immunoSEQ multiplex PCR; TCRdb's copy has only in-frame clones and leaves some out. The sample contains some 360,000 clones, roughly nine tenths of which appear only once. The sample taken for sequencing was peripheral blood. The receptors come from a woman aged 60-70 years with COVID-19, enrolled during active disease.

The chain uses TRBV11-3 and TRBJ2-7, with D maybe TRBD1 (6 bases). Trimming shortened V by 1 base and J by 5 bases, and 12 bases separated the two germline ends. The CDR3 extends over 14 amino acids. The germline gives CDR1 SGHNT, CDR2 YENEEA. The CDR3: CASSLGGPRDEQYF. The CDR3 coding sequence is TGTGCCAGCAGCTTAGGGGGGCCGAGGGACGAGCAGTACTTC.

V gene TRBV3-1 (or the pseudogene TRBV3-2) combines with J gene TRBJ2-7; tentatively, D is TRBD1 (6 bases). The CDR3 loop spans 12 amino acids. The ends were cut back, 1 base at V and 8 bases at J, with 9 bases in the middle. From germline, CDR1 is LGHDT and CDR2 YNNKEL (reference sequence). CDR3 DNA: TGTGCCAGCAGCCAAGGGGACACTAAGCAGTACTTC. Protein: CASSQGDTKQYF.

This sequence joins TRBV28 and TRBJ2-1; 9 positions agree with TRBD1. Germline values: CDR1 MDHEN, CDR2 SYDVKM. With 6 bases clipped from V and 3 bases from J, the junction kept 6 bases outside the gene matches. CDR3 size: 15 residues. The CDR3 loop reads CASRPTGGVYNEQFF. The CDR3 DNA follows: TGTGCCAGCAGACCGACAGGGGGGGTCTACAATGAGCAGTTCTTC.

The rearrangement links TRBV19 to TRBJ1-5, with 8 bases lining up with TRBD1. Germline assignment: CDR1 LNHDA and CDR2 SQIVND (reference sequence). V lost 3 bases, J lost 4 bases, and 11 bases stayed unmatched. The CDR3 loop spans 17 amino acids. The CDR3 DNA follows: TGTGCCAGTAGTATGGGGTTTGGGGGGGACAGGAATCAGCCCCAGCATTTT. It specifies CASSMGFGGDRNQPQHF.

V and J are TRBV18 and TRBJ2-1; 9 bases are a match to TRBD1. V lost 2 bases, J lost 8 bases, and 10 bases stayed unmatched. The CDR3 is 16 amino acids. Per germline, CDR1 KGHSH and CDR2 LQKENI. The CDR3 spells CASSPETGGLFHEQFF. The DNA of the CDR3 is TGTGCCAGCTCACCAGAAACAGGGGGCCTTTTTCATGAGCAGTTCTTC. The variable domain in full, completed from reference TRBV18 and TRBJ2-1, reads NAGVMQNPRHLVRRRGQEARLRCSPMKGHSHVYWYRQLPEEGLKFMVYLQKENIIDESGMPKERFSAEFPKEGPSILRIQQVVRGDSAAYFCASSPETGGLFHEQFFGPGTRLTVL.